This TCR beta chain was sequenced during a study of vaccination and CD4 T cells after COVID-19. Study context: Treatment of control cultures consisted of a CEFX pool, an HIV-1 Nef pool, or no peptide.

This clonotype was counted a single time. Its antigen is unidentified. V was pared by 0 bases and J by 5 bases, with 4 bases of the junction left unmatched. Looked up from germline, CDR1 is LGHNA and CDR2 is YNFKEQ. The CDR3 is made up of 16 amino acids. Indicated time point: late sampling 161 to 241 days after vaccination in a few convalescent patients. This sample's treatment: approximately 10-day PBMC culture with coronavirus spike peptide pools or control peptides (ViraFEST assay). T cells were expanded with peptide pools, and expanded clonotypes were identified by TCR sequencing. Sequence data for DNA of cultured CD4+ T cells were generated by the Oncomine TCR Beta short-read assay. Researchers extracted genomic DNA from CD4+ T cells that had been cultured. TCRdb reanalysed the PCR reads using MiXCR and keeps one entry per CDR3 protein. The table includes about 18,000 distinct CDR3 sequences, roughly 49% detected once.

The input for sequencing was CD4+ T cells from blood, cultured in vitro, taken about 7 months after SARS-CoV-2 vaccination. The V and J genes are TRBV4-2 and TRBJ2-3; 11 positions agree with TRBD2. The TCR originated in a human donor who had recovered from COVID-19. The CDR3, as DNA: TGTGCCAGCAGCCAAGAACTAGCGGGAGAGGTAGATACGCAGTATTTT. Its translation: CASSQELAGEVDTQYF.